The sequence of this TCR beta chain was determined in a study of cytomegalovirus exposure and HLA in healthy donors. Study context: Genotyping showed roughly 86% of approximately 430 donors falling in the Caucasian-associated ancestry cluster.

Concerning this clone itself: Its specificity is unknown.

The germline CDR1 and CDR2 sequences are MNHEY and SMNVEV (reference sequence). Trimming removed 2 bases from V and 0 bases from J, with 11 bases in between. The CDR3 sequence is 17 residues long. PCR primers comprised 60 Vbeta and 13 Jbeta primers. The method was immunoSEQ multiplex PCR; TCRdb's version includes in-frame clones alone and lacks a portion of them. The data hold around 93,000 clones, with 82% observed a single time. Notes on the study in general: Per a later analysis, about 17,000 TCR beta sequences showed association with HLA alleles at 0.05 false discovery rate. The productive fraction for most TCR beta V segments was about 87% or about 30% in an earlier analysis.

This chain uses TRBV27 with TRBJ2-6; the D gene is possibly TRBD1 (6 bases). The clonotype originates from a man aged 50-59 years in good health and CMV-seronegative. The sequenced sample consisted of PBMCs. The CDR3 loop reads CASSLRQANSGANVLTF. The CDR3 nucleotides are TGTGCCAGCAGTTTAAGACAGGCTAACTCTGGGGCCAACGTCCTGACTTTC. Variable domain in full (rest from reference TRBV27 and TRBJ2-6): EAQVTQNPRYLITVTGKKLTVTCSQNMNHEYMSWYRQDPGLGLRQIYYSMNVEVTDKGDVPEGYKVSRKEKRNFPLILESPSPNQTSLYFCASSLRQANSGANVLTFGAGSRLTVL.